This T cell receptor (beta chain) was sequenced during a study of blood T cell repertoires in COVID-19. Repertoires were generated with immunoSEQ multiplex PCR, while TCRdb's copy carries only in-frame clones and drops some. The sample lists approximately 86,000 clones, around four fifths occurring once. The CDR3 length is 16 residues. Germline V gene lookup returns CDR1 SGHNT and CDR2 YENEEA. V was clipped by 5 bases and J by 4 bases; unmatched bases: 9. The sequenced material came from peripheral blood. The source of this sequence is a man aged 50-59 years with acute or convalescent COVID-19. V usage is TRBV11-3 and J usage is TRBJ2-5; TRBD1 matches 11 bases. Written as DNA, the CDR3 is TGTGCCAGCAGCCCGGGGGACAGGGGGTGGGGAGAGACCCAGTACTTC. Translating it yields CASSPGDRGWGETQYF.